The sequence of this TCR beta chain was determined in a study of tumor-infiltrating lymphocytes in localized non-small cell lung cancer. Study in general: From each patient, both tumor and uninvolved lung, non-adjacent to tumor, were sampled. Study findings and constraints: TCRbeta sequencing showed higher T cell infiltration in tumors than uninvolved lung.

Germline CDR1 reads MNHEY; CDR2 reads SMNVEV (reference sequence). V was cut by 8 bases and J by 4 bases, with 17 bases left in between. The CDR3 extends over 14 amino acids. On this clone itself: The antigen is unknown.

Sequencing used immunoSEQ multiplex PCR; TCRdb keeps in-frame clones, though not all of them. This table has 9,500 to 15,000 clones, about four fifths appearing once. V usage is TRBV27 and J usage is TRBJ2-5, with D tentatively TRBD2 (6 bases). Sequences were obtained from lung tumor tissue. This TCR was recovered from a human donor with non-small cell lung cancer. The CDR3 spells CASGTYEAGETQYF. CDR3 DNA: TGTGCCAGCGGGACTTATGAAGCCGGAGAGACCCAGTACTTC.